The 18 T cell receptor beta chains presented below share a single source sample, sequenced in a study of T cell clones after liver transplantation. Assay used: immunoSEQ multiplex PCR; TCRdb lists only in-frame clones, some missing. The sample includes 45,000 to 60,000 clones, approximately 63% seen only once; the top ten take roughly 2.8%. The sequenced sample was CD4+ T cells from blood, obtained at the approximately 16-month timepoint. The receptors were gathered from a human patient who received a liver transplant. The T cells may partly be graft donor cells.

The chain combines TRBV19 with TRBJ1-1, with D maybe TRBD1 (5 bases). The germline V and J ends were trimmed by 9 bases and 0 bases, with 20 bases remaining between them. The CDR3 has 16 residues. Per the germline V gene, CDR1 is LNHDA and CDR2 is SQIVND (reference sequence). The CDR3 loop is CASLEGQDYMNTEAFF. The CDR3 bases are TGTGCCAGCCTAGAGGGGCAGGACTACATGAACACTGAAGCTTTCTTT.

The chain joins TRBV5-4 to TRBJ2-2; 12 nucleotides match TRBD2. Trimming cost V 3 bases and J 3 bases; bases outside gene matches: 6. The CDR3 loop spans 17 amino acids. Germline V gene sequence: CDR1 SGHNT, CDR2 YYREEE (reference sequence). DNA of the CDR3: TGTGCCAGCAGCTCGACTAGCGGGGGTGTTCACACCGGGGAGCTGTTTTTT. This encodes CASSSTSGGVHTGELFF.

This chain uses TRBV4-2 with TRBJ2-1; a weak D match, TRBD2 (6 bases). V dropped 4 bases and J dropped 8 bases, with 12 bases sitting between them. Looked up from germline, CDR1 is LGHNA and CDR2 is YNFKEQ. The CDR3 spans 13 residues. The chain's CDR3 is CASSLLSGDEQFF. The DNA for the CDR3 is TGTGCCAGCAGCCTCCTGTCGGGGGATGAGCAGTTCTTC.

The V and J genes are TRBV30 and TRBJ1-2; 9 bases are a match to TRBD1. Germline assignment: CDR1 GTSNPN and CDR2 SVGIG (reference sequence). The J segment lost 8 bases and the V segment lost 5 bases, leaving 6 bases of the junction unmatched. The length of the CDR3 is 12 residues. DNA of the CDR3: TGTGCCTGGTATACAGGGGGCGAAGGCTACACCTTC. It translates to CAWYTGGEGYTF.

The chain recombines TRBV10-1 with TRBJ2-2, with 10 bases identical to TRBD1. J was trimmed by 4 bases and V by 3 bases; bases with no gene match: 2. The CDR3 has 15 residues. Germline assignment: CDR1 WNHNN and CDR2 SYGVQD (reference sequence). CDR3 in amino acids: CASSDRDRGTGELFF. CDR3 bases: TGCGCCAGCAGTGACCGGGACAGGGGCACCGGGGAGCTGTTTTTT.

The chain uses TRBV5-1 and TRBJ2-2; perhaps TRBD2 as D (5 bases). Per germline, CDR1 SGHRS and CDR2 YFSETQ. Trimming left V 4 bases short and J 6 bases short, with 19 bases between. The CDR3 totals 16 residues. The CDR3 nucleotides read TGCGCCAGCAGCCCGCCGGGTGCGGGTCATTCCGGGGAGCTGTTTTTT. This sequence encodes CASSPPGAGHSGELFF.

The chain links TRBV6-5 to TRBJ1-3; no definite D call. This CDR3 region has 15 residues. Germline values: CDR1 MNHEY, CDR2 SVGAGI. Trimming took 5 bases from V and 4 from J, leaving 15 bases between them. The CDR3 DNA reads TGTGCCAGCAGTAGGGCTGCGGGCGGGGGAAACACCATATATTTT. Amino acid sequence: CASSRAAGGGNTIYF.

The V gene is TRBV4-2, the J gene TRBJ2-1; D is unclear. The germline gives CDR1 LGHNA, CDR2 YNFKEQ. With 4 bases removed from V and 6 bases from J, the gap between germline ends came to 10 bases. The CDR3 runs to 13 residues. The CDR3 sequence is CASSPQTVNEQFF. DNA for the CDR3: TGTGCCAGCAGCCCCCAGACTGTCAATGAGCAGTTCTTC.

This chain uses TRBV5-1 with TRBJ2-1, with 13 bases identical to TRBD2. This CDR3 has 15 residues. With 4 bases clipped from V and 8 bases from J, the junction kept 6 bases outside the gene matches. Germline V gene sequence: CDR1 SGHRS, CDR2 YFSETQ. The CDR3 nucleotides read TGCGCCAGCAGCCTGGGACTAGCGGGATTCGATGAGCAGTTCTTC. It encodes CASSLGLAGFDEQFF.

The rearrangement joins TRBV7-2 to TRBJ2-7; D may be TRBD1 (5 bases). The CDR3 has 14 amino acids. Trimming removed 5 bases from V and 0 bases from J, with 11 bases in between. Germline-derived CDR1 and CDR2 are SGHTA and FQGNSA. CDR3 sequence: CASSPSGHSYEQYV. As DNA, the CDR3 is TGTGCCAGCAGCCCTTCAGGGCACTCCTACGAGCAGTACGTC.

This rearrangement joins TRBV30 to TRBJ2-5, with unresolved D. The CDR3 is made up of 11 amino acids. Germline V CDR1 and CDR2: GTSNPN, SVGIG (reference sequence). Between the trimmed V and J ends, which lost 0 bases and 4 bases, there was a span of 3 bases. CDR3 sequence: CAWSVGETQYF. CDR3 nucleotides: TGTGCCTGGAGTGTAGGAGAGACCCAGTACTTC.

The gene calls are TRBV14 and TRBJ1-6; TRBD1 is a possible D gene (5 bases). There are 15 residues in the CDR3. Germline CDR1 SGHDN, CDR2 FVKESK. Trimming removed 4 bases from V and 7 bases from J, with 14 bases in between. The CDR3 spells CASSPLGLGNSPLHF. In DNA, the CDR3 is TGTGCCAGCAGCCCCCTGGGGCTTGGGAATTCACCCCTCCACTTT.

CDR3 residues: CSVGTDRLAKNIQYF. In nucleotides, the CDR3 is TGCAGCGTAGGGACAGACCGTCTAGCCAAAAACATTCAGTACTTC. This chain connects TRBV29-1 to TRBJ2-4; 7 bases agree with TRBD1. The CDR3 contains 15 residues. J gave up 0 bases and V 6 bases, and 8 bases lay outside the gene matches. Germline V gene data show CDR1 as SQVTM and CDR2 as ANQGSEA.

This chain uses TRBV7-2 with TRBJ2-1; tentatively, D is TRBD1 or TRBD2 (7 bases each). The CDR3 spans 17 residues. Per germline, CDR1 SGHTA and CDR2 FQGNSA. Trimming cost V 5 bases and J 0 bases, with 17 bases left between them. CDR3 protein: CASSPRGGPRSYNEQFF. In DNA, the CDR3 is TGTGCCAGCAGCCCCAGGGGGGGGCCACGCTCCTACAATGAGCAGTTCTTC.

The V and J genes are TRBV7-2 and TRBJ2-1; D uncertain. The CDR3 is 14 residues long. Trimming took off 5 bases at V and 7 bases at J, with 15 bases between the two ends. Germline V gene lookup returns CDR1 SGHTA and CDR2 FQGNSA. For the CDR3, the DNA is TGTGCCAGCAGCCTCCCCACTGAGTTAAATGAGCAGTTCTTC. Translation: CASSLPTELNEQFF.

V gene TRBV28 combines with J gene TRBJ1-4; D may be TRBD1 (5 bases). This CDR3 contains 14 residues. V lost 6 bases and J lost 7, with 15 bases in between. Germline V gene data show CDR1 as MDHEN and CDR2 as SYDVKM. As DNA, the CDR3 is TGTGCCAGCAGAGAGGGGAACTGGATTGAAAAACTGTTTTTT. It yields the protein CASREGNWIEKLFF.

The V gene is TRBV19, the J gene TRBJ2-1; a weak D match, TRBD1 (5 bases). CDR1 and CDR2 (germline): LNHDA, SQIVND (reference sequence). This CDR3 is built from 14 residues. Trimming cost V 7 bases and J 3 bases, with 13 bases left between them. CDR3 sequence (DNA): TGTGCCAGTACCAAAAACACAGGCTACAATGAGCAGTTCTTC. Protein product: CASTKNTGYNEQFF.

This clone appeared once. The chain couples TRBV22-1 to TRBJ1-5. TRBV22-1 is tagged as a pseudogene. The CDR3 is 16 residues long. Here the CDR3 reads CPGSARRRGSNQPQHF. In nucleotides, the CDR3 is TGTCCTGGGAGCGCACGTCGGAGGGGCAGCAATCAGCCCCAGCATTTT.